This T cell receptor (beta chain) is from a study of identical twins. This clonotype occurred a few times. TCRdb re-called the 5' RACE reads with MiXCR, one entry per CDR3 protein. The sample records around 960,000 distinct CDR3 sequences, around an eighth being singletons. V was pared by 4 bases and J by 0 bases, with 10 bases of the junction left unmatched. This CDR3 comprises 17 residues. Germline V gene lookup returns CDR1 DFQATT and CDR2 SNEGSKA (reference sequence). These data were also reused for a study on yellow fever vaccine responses in identical twins.

Sequencing input: PBMCs. The rearrangement joins TRBV20-1 to TRBJ2-1; 9 bases match TRBD2. This clonotype was obtained from a woman younger than 30 in good health. CDR3: CSAKEAGGPYSYNEQFF. The CDR3 region has the DNA TGCAGTGCTAAGGAGGCGGGAGGGCCTTACTCCTACAATGAGCAGTTCTTC.